Following are 11 T cell receptor beta chains from one sample sequenced in a study of T cell repertoires in cytomegalovirus infection. TCRdb called the reads again in MiXCR, with one record for every CDR3 protein. Of about 900,000 distinct CDR3 sequences detected, approximately 31% appear once; the ten largest clones hold roughly 13%. Their antigen targets remain unknown. The sequencing used cultured CD8+ T cells from PBMCs, collected from culture after CMV antigen stimulation. Receptors originate from a human donor in good health (CMV status not recorded). Some clones in this sample may be carry-over from other donors' samples.

The sample holds a few counts of this clonotype. The chain combines TRBV5-1 with TRBJ2-6; 12 bases are shared with TRBD1. Trimming took 4 bases from V and 18 from J; bases not matched to a gene: 14. The CDR3 is 15 amino acids. Germline V CDR1 and CDR2: SGHRS, YFSETQ. Here the CDR3 DNA reads TGCGCCAGCAGCGTCCGGGACAGGGGGCTTGTCGACTCGACTTTC. Translating it yields CASSVRDRGLVDSTF.

This clonotype was seen a few times. This chain joins TRBV6-1 and TRBJ1-2; D gene unclear. V gave up 2 bases and J gave up 1 base, with 5 bases separating them. The CDR3 extends over 13 amino acids. CDR1 MNHNS and CDR2 SASEGT come from the germline V gene. The CDR3 region has the DNA TGTGCCAGCAGTGAAAAGGGTAACTATGGCTACACCTTC. The encoded protein is CASSEKGNYGYTF.

A few counts support this clonotype. This chain links TRBV7-6 with TRBJ1-1; unclear D gene. This CDR3 has 15 residues. Looked up from germline, CDR1 is SGHVS and CDR2 is FNYEAQ. Trimming stripped 5 bases from V and 0 bases from J, with 13 bases between. Here the CDR3 reads CASSRLHGMNTEAFF. CDR3 sequence (DNA): TGTGCCAGCAGCCGCCTGCACGGGATGAACACTGAAGCTTTCTTT.

This clonotype appeared a few times. The chain carries TRBV10-3 and TRBJ2-1; TRBD1 aligns across 7 bases. J was trimmed by 7 bases and V by 6 bases; bases with no gene match: 9. This CDR3 spans 14 amino acids. Looked up from germline, CDR1 is ENHRY and CDR2 is SYGVKD. The CDR3, as DNA: TGTGCCATCAGGGAACAGGGGAAGGGAAATGAGCAGTTCTTC. Protein: CAIREQGKGNEQFF.

This clonotype has ten or more counts. This chain connects TRBV7-6 to TRBJ2-2; D is undetermined. The germline CDR1 and CDR2 sequences are SGHVS and FNYEAQ. The CDR3 is made up of 15 amino acids. V lost 1 base and J lost 4, with 10 bases in between. The CDR3 bases are TGTGCCAGCAGCTTAGTTCTCACACCCACCGGGGAGCTGTTTTTT. This gives the protein CASSLVLTPTGELFF.

The chain links TRBV7-4 to TRBJ1-2; possible D gene TRBD1, 6 bases. The CDR3 runs 15 residues. With 5 bases removed from V and 8 bases from J, the gap between germline ends came to 21 bases. The V gene's germline CDR1 is SGHVT and CDR2 SQSDAQ. This CDR3 reads CASSPLGGRVNGYTF. The CDR3 DNA reads as TGTGCCAGCAGCCCACTGGGGGGCAGGGTTAACGGCTACACCTTC.

The J gene is TRBJ2-7, the V gene TRBV20-1; 9 bases line up with TRBD2. The germline V gene encodes CDR1 DFQATT and CDR2 SNEGSKA (reference sequence). V dropped 6 bases and J dropped 2; count of bases not matched to a gene: 5. This CDR3 spans 13 amino acids. CDR3 sequence: CSAPGTSTYEQYV. Written as DNA, the CDR3 is TGCAGTGCCCCCGGGACTAGCACCTACGAGCAGTACGTC.

This clonotype was seen more than once but under ten times. The chain couples TRBV7-9 to TRBJ1-5; maybe TRBD1 (5 bases). Per the germline V gene, CDR1 is SEHNR and CDR2 is FQNEAQ (reference sequence). The CDR3 length is 14 residues. Trimming took off 5 bases at V and 0 bases at J, with 8 bases between the two ends. CDR3 bases: TGTGCCAGCAGCAGGGACGGTAGCAATCAGCCCCAGCATTTT. It specifies CASSRDGSNQPQHF.

This clonotype was seen only a few times. The V call is TRBV7-7, the J call TRBJ2-7; 9 positions agree with TRBD1. Germline assignment: CDR1 SSHAT and CDR2 FNYEAQ (reference sequence). This CDR3 has 14 amino acids. In DNA, the CDR3 is TGTGCTAGCACCCCCCGGACAGGGGACTACGAGCAGTACGTC. Translated, it gives CASTPRTGDYEQYV.

The gene calls are TRBV7-6 and TRBJ2-5, with D possibly TRBD1 on 6 matching bases. Per germline, CDR1 SGHVS and CDR2 FNYEAQ. V lost 4 bases and J 5 bases, leaving 23 bases between the germline ends. CDR3 size: 17 residues. DNA for the CDR3: TGTGCCAGCAGCTCCAAACCCCCACAGGGTGCTTGGGAGACCCAGTACTTC. As protein: CASSSKPPQGAWETQYF.

J is TRBJ2-5 and V is TRBV28; 7 bases are shared with TRBD1. Losses at the gene ends were 5 bases for V and 1 base for J; bases not matched to a gene: 13. The CDR3 spans 17 residues. CDR1 is MDHEN and CDR2 is SYDVKM in the germline V gene. In nucleotides, the CDR3 is TGTGCCAGCAGTCTACAGACAGGGACCCCCCTCCAAGAGACCCAGTACTTC. Encoded protein: CASSLQTGTPLQETQYF.